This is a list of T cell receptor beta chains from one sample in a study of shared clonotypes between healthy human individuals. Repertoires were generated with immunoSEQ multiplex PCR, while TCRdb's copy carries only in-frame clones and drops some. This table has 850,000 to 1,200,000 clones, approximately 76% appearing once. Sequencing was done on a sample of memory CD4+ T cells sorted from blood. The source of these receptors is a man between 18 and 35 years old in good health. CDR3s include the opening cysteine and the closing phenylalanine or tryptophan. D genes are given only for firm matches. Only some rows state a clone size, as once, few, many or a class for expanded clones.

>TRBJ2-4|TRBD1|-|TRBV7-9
CASSSIGQGGQYF
TGTGCCAGCAGCTCCATTGGACAGGGTGGTCAGTACTTC
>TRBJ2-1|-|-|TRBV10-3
CAISESSPDEQFF
TGTGCCATCAGTGAGTCCTCGCCCGATGAGCAGTTCTTC
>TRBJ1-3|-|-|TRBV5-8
CASSWQGSSGNTIYF
TGTGCCAGCAGCTGGCAGGGTTCTTCTGGAAACACCATATATTTT
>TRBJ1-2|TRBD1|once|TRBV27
CASGGTGVYGYTF
TGTGCCAGCGGCGGGACAGGGGTCTATGGCTACACCTTC
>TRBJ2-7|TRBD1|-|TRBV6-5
CASSLTGNGLYEQYF
TGTGCCAGCAGCCTGACAGGGAACGGCCTCTACGAGCAGTACTTC
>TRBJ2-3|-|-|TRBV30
CAWSKGGIDTQYF
TGTGCCTGGAGTAAGGGGGGGATAGATACGCAGTATTTT
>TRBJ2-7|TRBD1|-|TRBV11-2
CASSSGQATYEQYF
TGTGCCAGCAGCTCGGGACAGGCCACCTACGAGCAGTACTTC
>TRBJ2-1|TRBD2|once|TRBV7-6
CASSLVFVASGRADNEQFF
TGTGCCAGCAGCTTAGTATTCGTGGCTAGCGGGAGGGCAGACAATGAGCAGTTCTTC
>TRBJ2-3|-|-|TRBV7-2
CASSLVSFLDTDTQYF
TGTGCCAGCAGCTTAGTGAGCTTCCTTGACACAGATACGCAGTATTTT
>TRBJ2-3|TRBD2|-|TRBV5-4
CASSSGTSGTGDTQYF
TGTGCCAGCAGCTCGGGGACTAGCGGGACCGGAGATACGCAGTATTTT
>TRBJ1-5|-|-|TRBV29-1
CSVGTAGQPQHF
TGCAGCGTTGGGACAGCAGGTCAGCCCCAGCATTTT
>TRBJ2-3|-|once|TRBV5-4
CASSTTAPSTDTQYF
TGTGCCAGCAGTACGACAGCACCTAGCACAGATACGCAGTATTTT
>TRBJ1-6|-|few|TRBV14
CASSKSHRDNSPLHF
TGTGCCAGCAGCAAAAGCCACCGTGATAATTCACCCCTCCACTTT
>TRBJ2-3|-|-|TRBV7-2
CASSWGHSTDTQYF
TGTGCCAGCAGCTGGGGGCATAGCACAGATACGCAGTATTTT
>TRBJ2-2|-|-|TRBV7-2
CASSLGRVENTGELFF
TGTGCCAGCAGCTTAGGCAGGGTCGAAAACACCGGGGAGCTGTTTTTT
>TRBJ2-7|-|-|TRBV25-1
CASSRDSTGSEQYF
TGTGCCAGCTCAAGAGATTCCACAGGGAGCGAGCAGTACTTC
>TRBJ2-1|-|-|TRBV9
CASSAGGLAGYNEQFF
TGTGCCAGCAGCGCCGGAGGGCTAGCCGGATACAATGAGCAGTTCTTC
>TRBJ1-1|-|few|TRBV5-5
CASSKSQGNTEAFF
TGTGCCAGCAGCAAATCCCAGGGGAACACTGAAGCTTTCTTT
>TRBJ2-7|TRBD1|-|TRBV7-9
CASALEAGQGYEQYF
TGTGCCAGCGCACTGGAAGCGGGACAGGGCTACGAGCAGTACTTC
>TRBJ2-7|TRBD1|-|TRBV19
CASSIPGQGLSEQYF
TGTGCCAGTAGTATCCCGGGACAGGGGTTATCCGAGCAGTACTTC
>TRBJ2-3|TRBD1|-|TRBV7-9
CASSLLRTGVSDTQYF
TGTGCCAGCAGCTTACTTCGGACAGGGGTTAGCGATACGCAGTATTTT
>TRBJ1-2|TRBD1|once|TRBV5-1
CASSLGQENYGYTF
TGCGCCAGCAGCCTGGGACAGGAAAACTATGGCTACACCTTC
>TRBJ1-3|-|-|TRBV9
CASSSRGELIGNTIYF
TGTGCCAGCAGCTCTAGGGGGGAATTAATAGGAAACACCATATATTTT
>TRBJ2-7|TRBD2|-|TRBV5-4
CASSSFGAGGYEQYF
TGTGCCAGCAGCTCCTTTGGAGCGGGAGGCTACGAGCAGTACTTC
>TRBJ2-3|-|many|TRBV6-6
CASSPRQGTDTQYF
TGTGCCAGCAGTCCCCGACAGGGCACAGATACGCAGTATTTT
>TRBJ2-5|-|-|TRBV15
CATSRAMQETQYF
TGTGCCACCAGCAGAGCCATGCAAGAGACCCAGTACTTC
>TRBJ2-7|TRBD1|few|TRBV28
CASTGQGTYEQYF
TGTGCCAGCACGGGACAGGGAACCTACGAGCAGTACTTC
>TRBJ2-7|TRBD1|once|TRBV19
CASRKAGQGVYEQYF
TGTGCCAGTCGGAAAGCGGGACAGGGGGTTTACGAGCAGTACTTC
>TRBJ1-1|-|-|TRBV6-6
CASSYRAEAFF
TGTGCCAGCAGTTACCGGGCCGAGGCTTTCTTT
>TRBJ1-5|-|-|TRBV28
CASSLSRGGGAQLGAQHF
TGTGCCAGCAGTTTATCCCGGGGCGGGGGGGCCCAGTTAGGGGCCCAGCATTTT
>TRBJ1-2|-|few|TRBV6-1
CASSEARSSNYGYTF
TGTGCCAGCAGTGAAGCCAGGAGTTCCAACTATGGCTACACCTTC
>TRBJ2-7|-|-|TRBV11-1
CASSTRGSYEQYF
TGTGCCAGCAGCACTAGGGGCTCCTACGAGCAGTACTTC
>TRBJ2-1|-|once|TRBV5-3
CASSFEGTLPNEQFF
TGTGCCAGCAGCTTTGAGGGGACCCTTCCCAATGAGCAGTTCTTC
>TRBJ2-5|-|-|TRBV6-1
CAYSSSTGGQETQYF
TGTGCCTACAGCAGCTCGACTGGGGGTCAAGAGACCCAGTACTTC
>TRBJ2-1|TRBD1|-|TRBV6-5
CASRKDRGYNEQFF
TGTGCCAGCAGAAAGGACAGGGGCTACAATGAGCAGTTCTTC
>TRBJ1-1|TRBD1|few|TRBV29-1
CSADRANTEAFF
TGCAGCGCGGACAGGGCGAACACTGAAGCTTTCTTT
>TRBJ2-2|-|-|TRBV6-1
CASNKGDANTGELFF
TGTGCCAGCAATAAGGGTGACGCGAACACCGGGGAGCTGTTTTTT
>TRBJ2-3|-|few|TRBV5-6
CASSSAMGDTQYF
TGTGCCAGCAGCTCGGCCATGGGAGATACGCAGTATTTT
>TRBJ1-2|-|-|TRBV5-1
CASSSVAAYGYTF
TGCGCCAGCAGCTCGGTAGCTGCGTATGGCTACACCTTC
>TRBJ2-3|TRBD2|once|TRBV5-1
CASSLPSGATDTQYF
TGCGCCAGCAGCTTGCCTAGCGGGGCCACAGATACGCAGTATTTT
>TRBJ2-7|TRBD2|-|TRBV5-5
CASSLSLAGGTSYEQYF
TGTGCCAGCAGCTTGTCACTAGCGGGAGGCACGTCCTACGAGCAGTACTTC
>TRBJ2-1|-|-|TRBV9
CASSVGRVGYNEQFF
TGTGCCAGCAGCGTAGGCAGGGTGGGCTACAATGAGCAGTTCTTC
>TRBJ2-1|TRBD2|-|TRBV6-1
CASSEGSSGGSANEQFF
TGTGCCAGCAGTGAAGGTTCTAGCGGGGGTAGCGCCAATGAGCAGTTCTTC
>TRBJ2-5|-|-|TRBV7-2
CASSRDSSRYQETQYF
TGTGCCAGCAGCCGGGACTCCTCAAGGTACCAAGAGACCCAGTACTTC
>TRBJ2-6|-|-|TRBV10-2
CASSPQGSFYGANVLTF
TGCGCCAGCTCTCCTCAGGGATCCTTTTATGGGGCCAACGTCCTGACTTTC
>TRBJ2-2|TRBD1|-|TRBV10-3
CAIGTGDTGELFF
TGTGCCATCGGGACAGGGGACACCGGGGAGCTGTTTTTT
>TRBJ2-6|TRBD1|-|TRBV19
CASSGAGTGHSGANVLTF
TGTGCCAGTAGTGGTGCCGGGACAGGACACTCTGGGGCCAACGTCCTGACTTTC
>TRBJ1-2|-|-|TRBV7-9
CASSLMGQGYGYTF
TGTGCCAGCAGCTTAATGGGCCAGGGGTATGGCTACACCTTC
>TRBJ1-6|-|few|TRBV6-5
CASSYSGSPLHF
TGTGCCAGCAGTTACTCAGGGTCGCCCCTCCACTTT
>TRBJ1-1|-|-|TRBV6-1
CASSEEGGNTEAFF
TGTGCCAGCAGTGAGGAGGGTGGTAACACTGAAGCTTTCTTT
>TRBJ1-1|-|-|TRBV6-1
CASTRVNTEAFF
TGTGCCAGCACCCGGGTCAACACTGAAGCTTTCTTT
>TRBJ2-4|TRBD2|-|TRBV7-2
CASSILAEGVEYF
TGTGCCAGCAGCATACTAGCGGAGGGGGTGGAGTACTTC
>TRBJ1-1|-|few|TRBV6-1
CASSGGRVTEAFF
TGTGCCAGCAGTGGGGGGAGGGTCACTGAAGCTTTCTTT
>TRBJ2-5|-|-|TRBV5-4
CASRSGDQETQYF
TGTGCCAGCAGATCCGGGGACCAAGAGACCCAGTACTTC